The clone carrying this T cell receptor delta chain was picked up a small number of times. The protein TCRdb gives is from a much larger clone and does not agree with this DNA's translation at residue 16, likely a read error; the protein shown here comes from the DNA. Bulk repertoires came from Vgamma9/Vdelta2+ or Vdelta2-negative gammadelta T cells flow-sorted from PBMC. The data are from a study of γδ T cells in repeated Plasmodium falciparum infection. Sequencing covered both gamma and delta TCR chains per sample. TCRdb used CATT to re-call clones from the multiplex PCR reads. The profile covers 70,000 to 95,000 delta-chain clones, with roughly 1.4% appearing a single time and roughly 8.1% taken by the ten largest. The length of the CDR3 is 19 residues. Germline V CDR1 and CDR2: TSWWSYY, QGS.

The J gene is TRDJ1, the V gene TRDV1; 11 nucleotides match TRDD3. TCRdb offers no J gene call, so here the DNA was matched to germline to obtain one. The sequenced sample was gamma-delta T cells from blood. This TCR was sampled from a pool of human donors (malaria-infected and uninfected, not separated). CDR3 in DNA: TGTGCTCTTGGGGGTATGCCCTACTGGGGGATATTTGGCGGCGATAGACTCATCTTT. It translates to CALGGMPYWGIFGGDRLIF.